The entry below describes one T cell receptor beta chain. This specimen comes from a study of response to subunit inactivated influenza vaccine. The V gene end was trimmed by 3 bases and the J gene end by 4 bases; junction bases not matched to a gene: 6. Germline values: CDR1 ENHRY, CDR2 SYGVKD. This CDR3 contains 16 residues. TCRdb ran MiXCR on the RT-PCR reads and lists one entry per CDR3 protein. The profile covers just under 550,000 distinct CDR3 sequences, with 20% to 25% appearing a single time and under 3.5% taken by the ten largest. A further study also used this sample, focusing on T cells expressing NK-cell markers. From that study: For TCR beta, cDNA was produced by 5'RACE template switching with UMIs. Each TCR beta repertoire originated in sorted T cells that were CD3+CD56+NKG2C+, CD3+CD56+NKG2C- or CD3+CD56-NKG2C+. Serological testing identified seven of the eight sequenced donors as HCMV-seropositive and one as seronegative. The authors applied an anti-gamma-delta TCR antibody in several experiments, and it restricted sorting to alpha-beta TCR T cells. About six of the donors carried dominant NKG2C+ clonotypes that took up about 1.0-8% of their CD8+ T cells.

Source: CD4+ T cells sorted from PBMCs, taken about 11 days after vaccination. The rearrangement joins TRBV10-3 to TRBJ2-6; 7 bases align to TRBD2. The clonotype was recovered from a man aged 50-60 years who received an inactivated influenza vaccine. CDR3 nucleotides: TGTGCCATCAGTGACTGGGGGGGTTCCGGGGCCAACGTCCTGACTTTC. Amino acid sequence: CAISDWGGSGANVLTF.